Shown below are 30 T cell receptor beta chains from a single sample sequenced in a study of blood T cell repertoires in COVID-19. Libraries were prepared by immunoSEQ multiplex PCR; TCRdb keeps only in-frame clonotypes and omits some of them. The sample includes under 300,000 clones, around 86% of them seen just once. Sequencing used peripheral blood. Source of these receptors: a human donor in a cohort sampled during active COVID-19.

Here the CDR3 reads CASSRSGRSYNEQFF. Written as DNA, the CDR3 is TGTGCCAGTAGTAGGAGCGGGAGATCCTACAATGAGCAGTTCTTC. This chain joins TRBV19 and TRBJ2-1, with 8 nucleotides matching TRBD2. This CDR3 contains 15 residues. In germline, CDR1 is LNHDA, CDR2 SQIVND (reference sequence). With 4 bases clipped from V and 1 base from J, the junction kept 3 bases outside the gene matches. Supplemented by reference TRBV19 and TRBJ2-1, the full variable domain reads DGGITQSPKYLFRKEGQNVTLSCEQNLNHDAMYWYRQDPGQGLRLIYYSQIVNDFQKGDIAEGYSVSREKKESFPLTVTSAQKNPTAFYLCASSRSGRSYNEQFFGPGTRLTVL.

The rearrangement joins TRBV29-1 to TRBJ2-1, with a tentative D call TRBD2 (6 bases). The length of the CDR3 is 16 residues. The germline CDR1 and CDR2 sequences are SQVTM and ANQGSEA. The V end lost 7 bases, the J end lost 0 bases, and 19 bases lay between the germline ends. Here the CDR3 DNA reads TGCAGCGCCCCTAGACTAGATTCGAGCTCCTACAATGAGCAGTTCTTC. Its translation: CSAPRLDSSSYNEQFF.

The chain couples TRBV5-1 to TRBJ2-3; 9 bases align to TRBD2. Germline V gene data show CDR1 as SGHRS and CDR2 as YFSETQ. There are 19 residues in the CDR3. Trimming at V came to 4 bases and at J to 2 bases, leaving 17 bases not matched to a gene. Here the CDR3 DNA reads TGCGCCAGCAGCAAAAACTCGGGACTAGCCTTCTCCCCCACAGATACGCAGTATTTT. This sequence encodes CASSKNSGLAFSPTDTQYF.

The chain's CDR3 is CAIAGGANTEAFF. The CDR3 coding sequence is TGTGCCATCGCCGGGGGGGCGAACACTGAAGCTTTCTTT. This chain links TRBV10-3 with TRBJ1-1, with TRBD1 as a possible D gene (6 bases). The CDR3 runs 13 residues. V dropped 8 bases and J dropped 1 base, with 11 bases sitting between them. Germline values: CDR1 ENHRY, CDR2 SYGVKD.

The chain has TRBV5-8 and TRBJ1-5; no reliable D call. The germline gives CDR1 SGHTS, CDR2 YDEGEE. V was pared by 3 bases and J by 0 bases, with 16 bases between. The length of the CDR3 is 17 residues. The CDR3 loop is CASSWELGGYSNQPQHF. CDR3 coding DNA: TGTGCCAGCAGCTGGGAGCTTGGAGGATATAGCAATCAGCCCCAGCATTTT.

The CDR3 DNA reads as TGTGCCAGCAGCTTAGACTTCTATGAGCAGTTCTTC. Encoded protein: CASSLDFYEQFF. The chain has TRBV11-2 and TRBJ2-1; D is ambiguous. The V end lost 0 bases, the J end lost 8 bases, and 5 bases lay between the germline ends. The CDR3 is made up of 12 amino acids. CDR1 SGHAT and CDR2 FQNNGV come from the germline V gene.

The chain has TRBV11-2 and TRBJ2-3; TRBD2 agrees at 8 bases. The CDR3 has 15 residues. The ends lost 1 base at V and 3 bases at J; junction bases unmatched: 3. Germline V gene data show CDR1 as SGHAT and CDR2 as FQNNGV. The CDR3 loop reads CASSLGGLGTDTQYF. CDR3 DNA sequence: TGTGCCAGCAGCTTAGGGGGACTAGGGACAGATACGCAGTATTTT.

This clone was detected many times. The genes are TRBV28 and TRBJ2-4, with no clear D. V was cut by 2 bases and J by 0 bases, with 11 bases left in between. Looked up from germline, CDR1 is MDHEN and CDR2 is SYDVKM. This CDR3 has 16 residues. CDR3 protein: CASSLRGYLAKNIQYF. The CDR3 DNA reads as TGTGCCAGCAGTTTAAGAGGTTATCTAGCCAAAAACATTCAGTACTTC.

This clone showed up just once. The V and J genes are TRBV7-8 and TRBJ2-1; 9 bases line up with TRBD1. V shed 4 bases, J shed 8 bases, and the junction held 6 bases outside the gene matches. The CDR3 has 14 residues. CDR1 is SGHVS and CDR2 is FQNEAQ in the germline V gene. The DNA for the CDR3 is TGTGCCAGCAGCTCAGGACAGGGGTTCGATGAGCAGTTCTTC. It encodes CASSSGQGFDEQFF. The variable domain in full, with the rest retrieved from reference TRBV7-8 and TRBJ2-1, is GAGVSQSPRYKVAKRGQDVALRCDPISGHVSLFWYQQALGQGPEFLTYFQNEAQLDKSGLPSDRFFAERPEGSVSTLKIQRTQQEDSAVYLCASSSGQGFDEQFFGPGTRLTVL.

The chain uses TRBV11-3 and TRBJ2-5, with D possibly TRBD1 on 5 matching bases. This CDR3 has 13 residues. The germline V and J ends were trimmed by 5 bases and 4 bases, with 11 bases remaining between them. Germline assignment: CDR1 SGHNT and CDR2 YENEEA. The CDR3 protein is CASSPTQGETQYF. CDR3 sequence (DNA): TGTGCCAGCAGCCCCACTCAGGGAGAGACCCAGTACTTC. Full variable domain (missing parts from reference TRBV11-3 and TRBJ2-5): EAGVVQSPRYKIIEKKQPVAFWCNPISGHNTLYWYLQNLGQGPELLIRYENEEAVDDSQLPKDRFSAERLKGVDSTLKIQPAELGDSAVYLCASSPTQGETQYFGPGTRLLVL.

Details on this clone: Other DNA variants within this sample encode the same CDR3. The chain uses TRBV28 and TRBJ1-5, with D hard to call. Looked up from germline, CDR1 is MDHEN and CDR2 is SYDVKM. V lost 5 bases to trimming and J lost 4 bases, with 3 bases between them. The CDR3 has 11 amino acids. The CDR3 reads CASSLNQPQHF. The CDR3 DNA sequence: TGTGCCAGCAGTCTTAATCAGCCCCAGCATTTT.

The gene calls are TRBV19 and TRBJ1-2; no clear D. CDR1 is LNHDA, CDR2 SQIVND, per germline (reference sequence). The length of the CDR3 is 13 residues. V dropped 8 bases and J dropped 1 base, with 11 bases sitting between them. The chain's CDR3 is CASGYFFNYGYTF. The CDR3 DNA reads TGTGCCAGTGGTTACTTTTTTAACTATGGCTACACCTTC.

This clone occurred a few times. The chain couples TRBV5-5 to TRBJ2-3, with D possibly matching TRBD1 (7 bases). CDR1 SGHKS and CDR2 YYEKEE come from the germline V gene (reference sequence). V lost 4 bases and J lost 3, with 12 bases in between. CDR3 length: 14 residues. The CDR3 DNA reads TGTGCCAGCAGCAGTCCAGGGGGGACAGATACGCAGTATTTT. Translating it yields CASSSPGGTDTQYF.

To note about this clone: Its ends do not fully match the called genes, so a read error is possible. The V and J genes are TRBV7-9 and TRBJ2-7; 10 bases match TRBD2. CDR1 is SEHNR, CDR2 FQNEAQ, per germline (reference sequence). The CDR3 totals 14 residues. This CDR3 reads CAISGRAVPGEQYF. The CDR3, as DNA: TGTGCCATCAGCGGGAGGGCTGTCCCGGGGGAGCAGTACTTC.

On this clone: This specimen includes other DNA sequences encoding the same CDR3. The rearrangement joins TRBV5-1 to TRBJ2-7; possible D gene TRBD1, 5 bases. V lost 4 bases to trimming and J lost 2 bases, with 10 bases between them. In germline, CDR1 is SGHRS, CDR2 YFSETQ. The CDR3 sequence is 13 residues long. The CDR3 region has the DNA TGCGCCAGCAGCCTGCAGGGTACCTACGAGCAGTACTTC. It specifies CASSLQGTYEQYF.

V and J are TRBV3-1 (or the pseudogene TRBV3-2) and TRBJ1-2, with a tentative D call TRBD1 (6 bases). CDR3 length equals 13 residues. Germline V gene lookup returns CDR1 LGHDT and CDR2 YNNKEL (reference sequence). With 6 bases removed from V and 8 bases from J, the gap between germline ends came to 16 bases. The CDR3 region has the DNA TGTGCCAGCAGGGGAACAGGGCGACGCGGCTACACCTTC. Translation gives CASRGTGRRGYTF.

This chain uses TRBV5-4 with TRBJ2-5, with TRBD1 identical over 7 bases. The CDR3 is 14 amino acids. The germline V gene encodes CDR1 SGHNT and CDR2 YYREEE (reference sequence). Trimming took 6 bases from V and 3 from J; bases not matched to a gene: 8. The CDR3, as DNA: TGTGCCAGCACCACGGGGACAGACGAAGAGACCCAGTACTTC. It encodes CASTTGTDEETQYF.

This rearrangement joins TRBV7-2 to TRBJ2-7; possible D gene TRBD2, 5 bases. V was clipped by 1 base and J by 6 bases, with 16 bases between them. The CDR3 totals 15 residues. Germline V CDR1 and CDR2: SGHTA, FQGNSA. The CDR3 loop reads CASSLDRGVTREQYF. CDR3 coding DNA: TGTGCCAGCAGCTTAGATCGGGGAGTGACGCGCGAGCAGTACTTC.

The genes are TRBV7-9 and TRBJ2-5; D unresolved. Germline assignment: CDR1 SEHNR and CDR2 FQNEAQ (reference sequence). The V and J ends lost 1 base and 5 bases respectively, with 5 bases between them. This CDR3 is built from 12 residues. This CDR3 reads CASSLDFETQYF. CDR3 in DNA: TGTGCCAGCAGCTTAGACTTTGAGACCCAGTACTTC. Based on the CDR3 plus reference TRBV7-9 and TRBJ2-5, the full variable domain is DTGVSQNPRHKITKRGQNVTFRCDPISEHNRLYWYRQTLGQGPEFLTYFQNEAQLEKSRLLSDRFSAERPKGSFSTLEIQRTEQGDSAMYLCASSLDFETQYFGPGTRLLVL.

The chain is built from TRBV4-3 and TRBJ1-3, with TRBD1 identical over 7 bases. Germline V gene sequence: CDR1 LGHNA, CDR2 YSLEER. The CDR3 extends over 15 amino acids. The J segment lost 6 bases and the V segment lost 0 bases, leaving 5 bases of the junction unmatched. The chain's CDR3 is CASSQEDRALNTIYF. The CDR3 DNA reads TGCGCCAGCAGCCAAGAAGACAGGGCCCTAAACACCATATATTTT.

V is TRBV14 and J is TRBJ1-1; 9 positions agree with TRBD1. The junction had 4 bases not matched to a gene; V was cut back by 4 bases and J by 1 base. The CDR3 contains 15 residues. The germline V gene has CDR1 SGHDN and CDR2 FVKESK. The CDR3 is CASSLNRGRNTEAFF. CDR3 coding DNA: TGTGCCAGCAGCCTGAACAGGGGGCGGAACACTGAAGCTTTCTTT.

The rearrangement uses TRBV4-1 and TRBJ1-1, with D unresolved. The length of the CDR3 is 18 residues. CDR1 is MGHRA and CDR2 is YSYEKL in the germline V gene. V was shortened by 4 bases and J by 0 bases, with 21 bases between the two germline ends. CDR3 sequence (DNA): TGCGCCAGCAGCCCCCAGATTGTCAGGCGGGCGTTGAACACTGAAGCTTTCTTT. Translating it yields CASSPQIVRRALNTEAFF.

This clone was seen only once. The chain recombines TRBV9 with TRBJ2-5; 7 bases map to TRBD1. The V segment lost 4 bases and the J segment 5 bases; nucleotides outside the gene matches: 11. CDR3 length: 15 residues. Germline assignment: CDR1 SGDLS and CDR2 YYNGEE. The CDR3 DNA is TGTGCCAGCAGCTACTTGACAGGGTCAGGGGAGACCCAGTACTTC. As protein: CASSYLTGSGETQYF.

The V call is TRBV25-1, the J call TRBJ2-2; TRBD2 aligns across 7 bases. V trimming: 3 bases; J trimming: 9 bases; junction bases outside the gene matches: 10. CDR1 and CDR2 from the germline V gene are MGHDK and SYGVNS. CDR3 length equals 15 residues. This CDR3 reads CASSDSSGRGRELFF. CDR3 coding DNA: TGTGCCAGCAGTGATTCATCGGGGAGGGGTCGGGAGCTGTTTTTT.

The rearrangement joins TRBV5-1 to TRBJ2-7; the D gene is possibly TRBD2 (6 bases). V was cut by 0 bases and J by 0 bases, with 13 bases left in between. The CDR3 runs to 16 residues. The V gene's germline CDR1 is SGHRS and CDR2 YFSETQ. The CDR3: CASSLESSGYSYEQYF. The CDR3 coding sequence is TGCGCCAGCAGCTTGGAGTCCAGCGGGTACTCCTACGAGCAGTACTTC.

J is TRBJ2-7 and V is TRBV3-1 (or the pseudogene TRBV3-2); TRBD2 is a possible D gene (5 bases). This CDR3 is built from 11 residues. Germline V gene data show CDR1 as LGHDT and CDR2 as YNNKEL (reference sequence). Trimming pared 5 bases from V and 4 bases from J, leaving 6 bases between. The CDR3 protein is CASSGGYEQYF. In DNA form, the CDR3 reads TGTGCCAGCAGCGGCGGGTACGAGCAGTACTTC.

V gene TRBV29-1 combines with J gene TRBJ2-4; D possibly corresponds to TRBD1 (5 bases). This CDR3 is built from 15 residues. From germline, CDR1 is SQVTM and CDR2 ANQGSEA. Trimming pared 4 bases from V and 1 base from J, leaving 14 bases between. The CDR3 DNA reads TGCAGCGTTGGGAGTGGACAAACGGCCAAAAACATTCAGTACTTC. As protein: CSVGSGQTAKNIQYF.

V usage is TRBV19 and J usage is TRBJ2-1, with 9 bases that match TRBD2. The V and J ends lost 3 bases and 8 bases, in that order; junction bases with no gene match: 11. The CDR3 spans 16 residues. The germline gives CDR1 LNHDA, CDR2 SQIVND (reference sequence). CDR3: CASSILSAGGRDEQFF. CDR3 in DNA: TGTGCCAGTAGTATTCTTTCGGCGGGGGGGAGGGATGAGCAGTTCTTC.

The rearrangement links TRBV5-1 to TRBJ2-5; D gene ambiguous. This CDR3 contains 15 residues. Trimming removed 0 bases from V and 0 bases from J, with 9 bases in between. The germline CDR1 and CDR2 sequences are SGHRS and YFSETQ. The CDR3 loop reads CASSLGPGDQETQYF. In DNA form, the CDR3 reads TGCGCCAGCAGCTTGGGCCCCGGAGACCAAGAGACCCAGTACTTC.

V is TRBV9 and J is TRBJ2-7, with TRBD2 matching over 8 bases. J gave up 2 bases and V 4 bases, and 5 bases lay outside the gene matches. Germline-derived CDR1 and CDR2 are SGDLS and YYNGEE. This CDR3 is 14 amino acids long. CDR3: CASSLLAEPYEQYF. The CDR3 DNA reads as TGTGCCAGCAGCCTACTAGCGGAGCCCTACGAGCAGTACTTC.